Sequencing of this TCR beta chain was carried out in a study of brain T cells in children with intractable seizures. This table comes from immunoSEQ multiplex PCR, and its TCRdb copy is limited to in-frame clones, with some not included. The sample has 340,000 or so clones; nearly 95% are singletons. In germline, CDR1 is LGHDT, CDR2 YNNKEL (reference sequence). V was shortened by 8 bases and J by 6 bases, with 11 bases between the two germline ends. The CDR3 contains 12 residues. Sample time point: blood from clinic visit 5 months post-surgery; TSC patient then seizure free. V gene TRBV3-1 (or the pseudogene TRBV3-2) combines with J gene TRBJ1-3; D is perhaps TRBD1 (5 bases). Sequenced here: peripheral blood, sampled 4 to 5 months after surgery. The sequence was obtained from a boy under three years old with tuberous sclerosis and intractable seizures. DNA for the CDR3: TGTGCCAGCGGGACTCCGGTAAACACCATATATTTT. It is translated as CASGTPVNTIYF.